Presented here are 8 T cell receptor beta chains from one specimen sequenced in a study of T cell repertoires in cytomegalovirus infection. TCRdb reprocessed the reads with MiXCR, giving one entry per CDR3 protein. The sample carries roughly 920,000 distinct CDR3 sequences, roughly a third recorded once. Antigens of these TCRs are unknown. This specimen was cultured CD8+ T cells from PBMCs, taken from culture after CMV antigen stimulation. The receptors were gathered from a human donor in good health (CMV status not recorded). Some clones in this sample may be carry-over from other donors' samples.

This clonotype was counted only a few times. The genes are TRBV7-9 and TRBJ2-7; no firm D call. The CDR3 covers 13 residues. The germline gives CDR1 SEHNR, CDR2 FQNEAQ (reference sequence). The V end was cut by 4 bases, the J end by 5 bases, with 12 bases between. DNA of the CDR3: TGTGCCAGCAGCTACGGTGTCCTCCACGAGCAGTACGTC. This gives the protein CASSYGVLHEQYV.

This clonotype was counted ten times or more. Here the CDR3 DNA reads TGTGCCAGCAGTTTAGAGACAGGAGACTCACCCCTCCACTTT. As protein: CASSLETGDSPLHF. The chain recombines TRBV12-3 or TRBV12-4 with TRBJ1-6; a weak D match, TRBD1 (6 bases). V was shortened by 1 base and J by 10 bases, with 11 bases between the two germline ends. CDR3 length equals 14 residues.

This chain links TRBV12-3 or TRBV12-4 with TRBJ2-1; 7 bases are shared with TRBD2. With V trimmed by 6 bases and J by 6 bases, 8 bases remained unmatched. This CDR3 contains 14 residues. As DNA, the CDR3 is TGTGCCAGCAGGGTCAGCGGGGCCGGCAATGAGCAGTTCTTC. This translates into CASRVSGAGNEQFF.

The DNA of the CDR3 is TGTGCCAGCAGCGTAGCCGGGGGGGGTAAGGAAAAACTGTTTTTT. It translates to CASSVAGGGKEKLFF. The V call is TRBV9, the J call TRBJ1-4; D might be TRBD1 (5 bases). CDR3 size: 15 residues. Germline CDR1 reads SGDLS; CDR2 reads YYNGEE. V was clipped by 0 bases and J by 8 bases, with 14 bases between them.

In nucleotides, the CDR3 is TGTGCCAGTAGTACGGAGACAGGGGACACTGAAGCTTTCTTT. This codes for CASSTETGDTEAFF. V gene TRBV19 combines with J gene TRBJ1-1, with 8 bases that match TRBD1. The CDR3 runs 14 residues. CDR1 is LNHDA and CDR2 is SQIVND in the germline V gene (reference sequence). J was trimmed by 3 bases and V by 4 bases; bases with no gene match: 4. Filled out from reference TRBV19 and TRBJ1-1, the complete variable domain reads DGGITQSPKYLFRKEGQNVTLSCEQNLNHDAMYWYRQDPGQGLRLIYYSQIVNDFQKGDIAEGYSVSREKKESFPLTVTSAQKNPTAFYLCASSTETGDTEAFFGQGTRLTVV.

The rearrangement links TRBV19 to TRBJ1-2; TRBD1 aligns across 8 bases. The CDR3 is 12 amino acids. The J segment lost 8 bases and the V segment lost 8 bases, leaving 7 bases of the junction unmatched. Germline lookup yields CDR1 LNHDA and CDR2 SQIVND (reference sequence). CDR3 bases: TGTGCCAGTCATCCGACAGGGGAAGGCTACACCTTC. Protein: CASHPTGEGYTF. The variable domain in full, with the rest retrieved from reference TRBV19 and TRBJ1-2, is DGGITQSPKYLFRKEGQNVTLSCEQNLNHDAMYWYRQDPGQGLRLIYYSQIVNDFQKGDIAEGYSVSREKKESFPLTVTSAQKNPTAFYLCASHPTGEGYTFGSGTRLTVV.

The gene calls are TRBV10-3 and TRBJ2-7, with TRBD1 matching over 8 bases. The germline V gene encodes CDR1 ENHRY and CDR2 SYGVKD. The trim removed 8 bases at V and 2 bases at J, leaving 2 bases unmatched. CDR3 size: 12 residues. CDR3 in amino acids: CAIGTGPYEQYV. In nucleotides, the CDR3 is TGTGCCATCGGGACAGGCCCCTACGAGCAGTACGTC.

This clonotype was found a few times. The V gene is TRBV7-9, the J gene TRBJ1-2; D remains unclear. V lost 0 bases and J lost 2, with 10 bases in between. The CDR3 length is 15 residues. Germline-derived CDR1 and CDR2 are SEHNR and FQNEAQ (reference sequence). CDR3 in DNA: TGTGCCAGCAGCTTAGCTGGGGTAGTCAACTATGGCTACACCTTC. It translates to CASSLAGVVNYGYTF.